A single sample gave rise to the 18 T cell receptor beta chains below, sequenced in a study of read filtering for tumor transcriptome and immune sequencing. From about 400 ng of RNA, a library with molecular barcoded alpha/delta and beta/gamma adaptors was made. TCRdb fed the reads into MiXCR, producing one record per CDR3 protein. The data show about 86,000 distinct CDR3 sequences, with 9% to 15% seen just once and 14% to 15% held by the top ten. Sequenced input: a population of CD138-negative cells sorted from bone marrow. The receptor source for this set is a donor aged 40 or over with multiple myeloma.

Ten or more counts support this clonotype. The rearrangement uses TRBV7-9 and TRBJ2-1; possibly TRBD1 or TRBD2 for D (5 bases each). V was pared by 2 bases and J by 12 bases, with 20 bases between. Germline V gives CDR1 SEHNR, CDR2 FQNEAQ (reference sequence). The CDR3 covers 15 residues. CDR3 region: CASSLMGTGTLPQFF. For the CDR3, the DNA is TGTGCCAGCAGCTTAATGGGTACGGGGACCTTGCCGCAGTTCTTC. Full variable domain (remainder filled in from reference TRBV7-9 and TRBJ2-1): DTGVSQNPRHKITKRGQNVTFRCDPISEHNRLYWYRQTLGQGPEFLTYFQNEAQLEKSRLLSDRFSAERPKGSFSTLEIQRTEQGDSAMYLCASSLMGTGTLPQFFGPGTRLTVL.

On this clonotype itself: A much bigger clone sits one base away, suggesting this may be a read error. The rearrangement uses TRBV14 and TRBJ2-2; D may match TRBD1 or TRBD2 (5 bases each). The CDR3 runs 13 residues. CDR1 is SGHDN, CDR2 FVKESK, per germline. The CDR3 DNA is TGTGCCAGCAGCCAAGAGAGGGACGGGGTGCTGTTTTTT. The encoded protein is CASSQERDGVLFF.

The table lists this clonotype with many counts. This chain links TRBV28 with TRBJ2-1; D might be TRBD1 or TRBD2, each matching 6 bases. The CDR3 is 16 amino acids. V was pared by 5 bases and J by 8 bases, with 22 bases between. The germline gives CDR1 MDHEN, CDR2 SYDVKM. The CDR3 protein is CASSPAPGALVYEQFF. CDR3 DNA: TGTGCCAGCAGTCCCGCCCCGGGGGCCTTAGTGTATGAGCAGTTCTTC.

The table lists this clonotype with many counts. The CDR3 loop reads CASSLDTSDWFF. CDR3 DNA sequence: TGTGCCAGCAGCTTAGACACTAGCGATTGGTTCTTC. This chain connects TRBV7-2 to TRBJ2-1; 7 bases agree with TRBD2. Germline CDR1 and CDR2: SGHTA and FQGNSA. The J segment lost 15 bases and the V segment lost 1 base, leaving 6 bases of the junction unmatched. CDR3 size: 12 residues.

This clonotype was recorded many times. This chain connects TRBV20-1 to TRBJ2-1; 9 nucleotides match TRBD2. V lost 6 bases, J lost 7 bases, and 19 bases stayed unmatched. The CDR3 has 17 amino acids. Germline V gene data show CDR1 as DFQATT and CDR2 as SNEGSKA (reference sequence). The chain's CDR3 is CSALLQGLAGVFNEQFF. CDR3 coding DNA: TGCAGTGCACTCCTTCAGGGTTTAGCGGGAGTCTTTAATGAGCAGTTCTTC.

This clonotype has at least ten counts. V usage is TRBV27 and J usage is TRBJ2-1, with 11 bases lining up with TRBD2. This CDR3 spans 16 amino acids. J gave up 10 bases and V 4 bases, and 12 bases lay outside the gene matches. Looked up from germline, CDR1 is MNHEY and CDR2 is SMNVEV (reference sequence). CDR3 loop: CASSSSGVAGGFEQFF. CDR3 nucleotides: TGTGCCAGCAGTTCCTCGGGTGTAGCGGGAGGGTTCGAGCAGTTCTTC.

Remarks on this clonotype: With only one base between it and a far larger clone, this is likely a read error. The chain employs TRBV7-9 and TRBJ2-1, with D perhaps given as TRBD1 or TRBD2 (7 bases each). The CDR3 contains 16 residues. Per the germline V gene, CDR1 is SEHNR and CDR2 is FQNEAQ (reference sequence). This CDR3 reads CASSLGGDRGYNEQFF. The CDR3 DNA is TGTGCTAGCAGCTTAGGGGGGGACAGAGGATACAATGAGCAGTTCTTC.

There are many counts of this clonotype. The CDR3 DNA sequence: TGTGCCAGCTCATTTGCCCCTGGCAATGAGCAGTTCTTC. This translates into CASSFAPGNEQFF. This chain connects TRBV18 to TRBJ2-1; D is unclear. The V gene's germline CDR1 is KGHSH and CDR2 LQKENI. V was trimmed by 5 bases and J by 6 bases, leaving 11 bases between them. The length of the CDR3 is 13 residues. Filled out from reference TRBV18 and TRBJ2-1, the complete variable domain reads NAGVMQNPRHLVRRRGQEARLRCSPMKGHSHVYWYRQLPEEGLKFMVYLQKENIIDESGMPKERFSAEFPKEGPSILRIQQVVRGDSAAYFCASSFAPGNEQFFGPGTRLTVL.

The CDR3 sequence: CASSQYRANNEQFF. CDR3 sequence (DNA): TGTGCCAGCAGCCAGTACCGGGCGAACAATGAGCAGTTCTTC. This chain connects TRBV3-1 to TRBJ2-1; D is ambiguous. This CDR3 contains 14 residues. The germline V gene has CDR1 LGHDT and CDR2 YNNKEL (reference sequence). Trimming took off 3 bases at V and 5 bases at J, with 11 bases between the two ends.

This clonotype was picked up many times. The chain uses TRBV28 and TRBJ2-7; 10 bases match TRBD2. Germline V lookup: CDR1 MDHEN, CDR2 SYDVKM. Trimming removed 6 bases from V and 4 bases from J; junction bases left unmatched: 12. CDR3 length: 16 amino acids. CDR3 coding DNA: TGTGCCAGCAGACCTTCTCTAGCGGGAGATTGGTACGAGCAGTACTTC. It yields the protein CASRPSLAGDWYEQYF.

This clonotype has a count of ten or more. As DNA, the CDR3 is TGTGCCAGCTCACCACGACAGAACAATGAGCAGTTCTTC. Residues: CASSPRQNNEQFF. V is TRBV18 and J is TRBJ2-1; TRBD1 is a possible D gene (5 bases). The CDR3 runs 13 residues. The germline V gene encodes CDR1 KGHSH and CDR2 LQKENI. V dropped 1 base and J dropped 5 bases, with 6 bases sitting between them.

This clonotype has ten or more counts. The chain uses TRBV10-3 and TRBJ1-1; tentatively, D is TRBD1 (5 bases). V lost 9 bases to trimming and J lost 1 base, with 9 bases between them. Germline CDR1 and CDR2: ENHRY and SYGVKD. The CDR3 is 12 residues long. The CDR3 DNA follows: TGTGCCATACGTGGGGGGAACACTGAAGCTTTCTTT. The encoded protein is CAIRGGNTEAFF.

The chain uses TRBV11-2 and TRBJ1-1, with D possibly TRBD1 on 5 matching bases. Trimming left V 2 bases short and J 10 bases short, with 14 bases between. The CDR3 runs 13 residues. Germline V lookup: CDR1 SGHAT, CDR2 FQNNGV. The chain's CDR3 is CASSLTDGQGAFF. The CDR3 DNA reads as TGTGCCAGCAGCTTAACGGACGGCCAGGGAGCTTTCTTT.

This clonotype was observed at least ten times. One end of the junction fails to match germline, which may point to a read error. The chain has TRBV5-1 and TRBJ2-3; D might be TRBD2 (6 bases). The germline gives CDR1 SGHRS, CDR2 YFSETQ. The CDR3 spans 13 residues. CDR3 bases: TGTGCCAGCAGCTTAGCGGGCACAGATACGCAGTATTTT. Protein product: CASSLAGTDTQYF. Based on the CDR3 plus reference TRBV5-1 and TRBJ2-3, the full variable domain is KAGVTQTPRYLIKTRGQQVTLSCSPISGHRSVSWYQQTPGQGLQFLFEYFSETQRNKGNFPGRFSGRQFSNSRSEMNVSTLELGDSALYLCASSLAGTDTQYFGPGTRLTVL.

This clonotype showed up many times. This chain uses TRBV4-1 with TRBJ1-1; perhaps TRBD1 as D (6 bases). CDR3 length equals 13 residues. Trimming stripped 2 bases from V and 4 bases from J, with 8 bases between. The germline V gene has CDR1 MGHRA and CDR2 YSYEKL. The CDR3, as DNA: TGCGCCAGCAGCCAAATCAGGGGCACTGAAGCTTTCTTT. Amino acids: CASSQIRGTEAFF.

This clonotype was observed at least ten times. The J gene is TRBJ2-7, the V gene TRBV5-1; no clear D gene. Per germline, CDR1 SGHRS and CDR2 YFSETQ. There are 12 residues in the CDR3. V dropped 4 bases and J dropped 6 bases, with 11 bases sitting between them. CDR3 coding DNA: TGCGCCAGCAGCGTCTACCCCGGCGAGCAGTACTTC. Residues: CASSVYPGEQYF.

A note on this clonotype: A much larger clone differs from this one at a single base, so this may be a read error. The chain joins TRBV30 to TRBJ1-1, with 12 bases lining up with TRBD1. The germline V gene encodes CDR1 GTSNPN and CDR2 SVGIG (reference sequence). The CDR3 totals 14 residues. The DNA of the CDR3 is TGTGCCTCTACTCGGGACAGGGGGCAAACTGAAGCTGTCTTT. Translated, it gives CASTRDRGQTEAVF. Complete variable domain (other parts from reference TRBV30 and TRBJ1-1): SQTIHQWPATLVQPVGSPLSLECTVEGTSNPNLYWYRQAAGRGLQLLFYSVGIGQISSEVPQNLSASRPQDRQFILSSKKLLLSDSGFYLCASTRDRGQTEAVFGQGTRLTVV.

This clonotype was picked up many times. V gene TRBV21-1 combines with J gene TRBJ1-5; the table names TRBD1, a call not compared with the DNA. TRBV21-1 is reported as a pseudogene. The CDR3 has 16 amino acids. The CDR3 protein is CASSFGRQGGNQPQHF. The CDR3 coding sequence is TGTGCCAGCAGCTTTGGCCGACAGGGCGGGAATCAGCCCCAGCATTTT.